This T cell receptor beta chain derives from a study of T-cell memory formation after mild COVID-19. About the study: In these data, TCR clusters were largely donor specific.

Via MiXCR, TCRdb re-called the 5' RACE reads, giving one row per CDR3 protein. The sample lists 530,000 or so distinct CDR3 sequences, around 15% occurring once. Germline CDR1 and CDR2: SGDLS and YYNGEE. Trimming took 0 bases from V and 9 from J; bases not matched to a gene: 5. The CDR3 sequence is 15 residues long. A few counts support this clonotype. Antigen specificity is unknown. Whole-study results and caveats: Memory from before infection featured some responding clones, which suggests cross-reactive memory joined. Most CD4+ clones that shrank were in CM and EM, while CD8+ ones turned up in EMRA.

The sequence derives from an adult woman who had mild COVID-19 (a few samples of this study predate the infection). Cell type and time point are not known. The V gene is TRBV9, the J gene TRBJ2-1, with 11 positions matching TRBD2. The sequencing input was PBMCs or a T cell subset sorted from them (not recorded which). CDR3 nucleotides: TGTGCCAGCAGCGTAGCTAGCGGGGGGTCCGGTGAGCAGTTCTTC. It is translated as CASSVASGGSGEQFF.